The present entry profiles one T cell receptor (beta chain) with its context. What antigen it recognizes has not been identified. No quality values exist for individual bases; no much larger clone is one base distant. Other nucleotide sequences in the sample specify the same CDR3. Inclusive of the bounding cysteine and phenylalanine, the CDR3 is 14 residues long. Just CDR3 DNA is preserved here, 42 bases in frame from base 1. The trim is 4 bases for V and 0 bases for J, with a gap of 7 bases between the germline ends. Taken from the germline V gene, the CDR1 and CDR2 loops are MNHEY and SVGAGI. The time point label, as the study defines it: baseline before first vaccination. Samples from vaccinated people were obtained from the UK trials COV001 and COV002, which included a single-blind randomized controlled phase 2/3 trial of AZD1222 (ChAdOx1 nCoV-19) in healthy adults. Trial participant PBMC samples were collected at day 0 and day 28 after the second dose for TCRbeta chain sequencing.

The sample is drawn from a study of T cell responses to AZD1222 COVID-19 vaccine (dated by TCRdb to about 2021). General notes on the study: AZD1222 recipients given second doses at about 4 weeks or at about 12 weeks were pooled, since spike-specific TCR depth and breadth were not found to differ between the two schedules. Trial participants were enrolled by age into 18-55, 56-69 and 70-plus year subgroups, with roughly 160, 29 and 62 TCR-sequenced participants respectively. A total of just over 230 trial participants underwent TCR sequencing, of whom around 210 had received two doses of AZD1222 and around 25 had received two doses of the MenACWY control vaccine. Paper-wide results and their limitations: In the small 56-69-year group, the increase in depth fell short of significance, most likely because of low power. Participants were mostly white British and included more females than males, and it was suggested by the authors that clonal diversity may have been underestimated. After two AZD1222 doses, both the breadth and the depth of spike-specific TCRs were significantly higher than at day 0 and than in MenACWY recipients. Reportedly, almost half of the unique spike-specific TCRs recognized epitopes lying outside the regions that are mutated in the B.1.351 and B.1.1.7 variants. The whole spike protein was spanned by vaccine-associated CD4 TCRs, and dominant responses were seen in regions 160-218 and 743-854. Because no samples from the day 14 peak response were available, repertoires could be characterized only after the peak T cell response. Conclusions about previously exposed vaccinees are limited because only a handful of AZD1222 recipients were SARS-CoV-2 seropositive at baseline.

The CDR3 regions of human TCRbeta chains were analyzed by immunosequencing. Concerning the study's data processing: TCRs in the repertoires were matched against a reference library of SARS-CoV-2-specific TCRs that had been generated with the MIRA antigen-specificity platform. Breadth was defined as the fraction of unique TCRs that were SARS-CoV-2-associated. Depth was defined as the fraction of total T cells that were SARS-CoV-2-associated. Using the MIRA data, each spike-specific TCR was mapped to the spike region that the TCR reacts to and placed in a CD4 or CD8 class. Log10-transformed breadth and depth values were compared by one-way ANOVA with Sidak's multiple comparisons tests. In its TCRdb copy, this immuneACCESS table keeps in-frame sequences only and misses some clones. Where compared with another copy, unresolved V genes explain less than half of these, and the others have no known cause. V, J and clone size were drawn from that table, and D and trimming were deduced from the DNA. This sample is represented by 85,000 to 100,000 clones; roughly 91% of them were singletons. The top ten clonotypes cover about 3.7% of the sample.

Source: peripheral blood, taken on day 0 of AZD1222 vaccination. In this chain, TRBV6-5 is recombined with TRBJ2-1; TRBD2 could be the D gene, as 5 bases match. The clonotype comes from an adult in good health. The DNA is TGTGCCAGCAGTTCGGGGAGCTCCTACAATGAGCAGTTCTTC. It translates to CASSSGSSYNEQFF.